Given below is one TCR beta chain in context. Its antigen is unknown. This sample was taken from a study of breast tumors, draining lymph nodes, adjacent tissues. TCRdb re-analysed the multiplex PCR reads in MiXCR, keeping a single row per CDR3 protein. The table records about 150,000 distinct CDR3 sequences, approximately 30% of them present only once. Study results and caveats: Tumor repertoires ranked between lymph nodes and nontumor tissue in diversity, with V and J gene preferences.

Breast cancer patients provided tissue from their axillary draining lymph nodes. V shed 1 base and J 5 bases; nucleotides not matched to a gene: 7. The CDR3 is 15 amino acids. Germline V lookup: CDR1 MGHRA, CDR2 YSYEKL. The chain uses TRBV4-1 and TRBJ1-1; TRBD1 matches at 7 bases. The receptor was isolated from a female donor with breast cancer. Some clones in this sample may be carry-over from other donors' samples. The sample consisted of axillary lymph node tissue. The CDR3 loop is CASSQVGQRMTEAFF. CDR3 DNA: TGCGCCAGCAGCCAAGTGGGACAGAGAATGACTGAAGCTTTCTTT.